These 8 T cell receptor beta chains originate from one sample sequenced in a study of beta chain features in type 1 diabetes. What was sequenced were expressed TCRB transcripts, since all of the isolated RNA had been reverse transcribed. Sequenced by immunoSEQ multiplex PCR; TCRdb stores in-frame clones only, minus some. The sample lists tens of thousands of clones, about 50% occurring once. Study results and limitations: There was a moderate but significant shortening of TCRB CDR3s in all four CD4+ subsets of Type 1 diabetes patients.

No cognate antigen is known for these TCRs. Input material: central memory CD4+ T cells from blood. Source of these receptors: a man aged 30 to 39 with type 1 diabetes.

This clone was counted between two and nine times. The CDR3 region has the DNA TGCAGCGTTGACTTCTCCGATGAGCAGTTCTTC. It translates to CSVDFSDEQFF. This chain connects TRBV29-1 to TRBJ2-1; no firm D call. The CDR3 length is 11 residues. Germline V gene lookup returns CDR1 SQVTM and CDR2 ANQGSEA. Trimming left V 3 bases short and J 8 bases short, with 8 bases between.

This clone was seen only once. CDR3 protein: CASRVRTAPNTEAFF. The CDR3 region has the DNA TGCGCCAGCAGAGTTAGGACAGCCCCGAACACTGAAGCTTTCTTT. The chain uses TRBV4-1 and TRBJ1-1; possible D gene TRBD1, 6 bases. V shed 6 bases and J shed 1 base, with 15 bases lying between them. Germline V gives CDR1 MGHRA, CDR2 YSYEKL. CDR3 length equals 15 residues.

In its sample, this clone was seen a few times. V is TRBV6-5 and J is TRBJ1-2; TRBD1 aligns across 7 bases. The CDR3 runs 12 residues. Germline loops: CDR1 MNHEY, CDR2 SVGAGI. After removal of 4 bases from V and 10 bases from J, the junction contained 6 bases not matched to a gene. The CDR3 sequence is CASSFGQVDYTF. DNA for the CDR3: TGTGCCAGCAGTTTCGGACAGGTTGACTACACCTTC.

This clone was detected a few times. The gene calls are TRBV30 and TRBJ2-5; a weak D match, TRBD1 (7 bases). Trimming took off 3 bases at V and 5 bases at J, with 25 bases between the two ends. CDR1 and CDR2 from the germline V gene are GTSNPN and SVGIG (reference sequence). This CDR3 comprises 17 residues. CDR3 nucleotides: TGTGCCTGGAGCGCTGGACAGGCCTACGGTGGGGGGGAGACCCAGTACTTC. Translating gives CAWSAGQAYGGGETQYF.

CDR3 region: CASSVEGGARTDTQYF. The CDR3 coding sequence is TGTGCCAGCAGCGTAGAAGGGGGGGCCAGGACAGATACGCAGTATTTT. This chain links TRBV9 with TRBJ2-3, with D possibly being TRBD2 (7 bases). With 0 bases removed from V and 3 bases from J, the gap between germline ends came to 14 bases. Germline V gene data show CDR1 as SGDLS and CDR2 as YYNGEE. The CDR3 covers 16 residues. Combining the CDR3 with reference TRBV9 and TRBJ2-3 gives the whole variable domain DSGVTQTPKHLITATGQRVTLRCSPRSGDLSVYWYQQSLDQGLQFLIQYYNGEERAKGNILERFSAQQFPDLHSELNLSSLELGDSALYFCASSVEGGARTDTQYFGPGTRLTVL.

The rearrangement uses TRBV27 and TRBJ2-1; 7 bases line up with TRBD2. Germline V gene lookup returns CDR1 MNHEY and CDR2 SMNVEV (reference sequence). J was trimmed by 4 bases and V by 2 bases; bases with no gene match: 11. The CDR3 length is 17 residues. CDR3 amino acids: CASSLRPAGRAYNEQFF. CDR3 coding DNA: TGTGCCAGCAGTTTACGGCCCGCAGGGAGGGCTTACAATGAGCAGTTCTTC.

This chain uses TRBV30 with TRBJ1-2, with D perhaps matching TRBD1 (5 bases). From germline, CDR1 is GTSNPN and CDR2 SVGIG (reference sequence). The CDR3 has 18 amino acids. Trimming stripped 0 bases from V and 8 bases from J, with 28 bases between. The CDR3 bases are TGTGCCTGGAGTGTGGGCAGGGTGGATATAGGAACGGGCAACGGCTACACCTTC. Amino acids: CAWSVGRVDIGTGNGYTF.

The chain joins TRBV4-1 to TRBJ2-7; 8 nucleotides line up with TRBD2. This CDR3 is 17 amino acids long. With V trimmed by 5 bases and J by 5 bases, 17 bases remained unmatched. Germline V gives CDR1 MGHRA, CDR2 YSYEKL. In DNA, the CDR3 is TGCGCCAGCAGCGCTCGCGGGACTAGGTCTGGAGCGGACGAGCAGTACTTC. Translating gives CASSARGTRSGADEQYF.